This T cell receptor beta chain was identified in a study of cytomegalovirus exposure and HLA in healthy donors. The study, taken as a whole, reports: Many donors shared some public TCRs, even though most TCR sequences were rare. V segments that were indistinguishable, TRBV6-2 and TRBV6-3 among them, were omitted from analysis.

Germline-derived CDR1 and CDR2 are GTSNPN and SVGIG (reference sequence). This CDR3 region has 17 residues. J gave up 2 bases and V 2 bases, and 14 bases lay outside the gene matches. A remark on this clone: The antigen remains unidentified.

Both 60 Vbeta primers and 13 Jbeta primers went into the PCR. As originally analysed: Later work found around 80 million unique TCR beta chains, with roughly 11 million shared. TCRdb's copy holds only in-frame clones and misses some; the assay was immunoSEQ multiplex PCR. V, J and clone size are those of that table, while D and trimming were read from the DNA. Here the sample spans more than 150,000 clones, around 80% being singletons. The sequence came from a man aged 40-49 years in good health and CMV-seronegative. The chain links TRBV30 to TRBJ1-2, with TRBD1 identical over 7 bases. The sequencing sample was made of PBMCs. The chain's CDR3 is CAWSSWSREGGNYGYTF. In nucleotides, the CDR3 is TGTGCCTGGAGTAGCTGGAGTCGCGAAGGGGGCAACTATGGCTACACCTTC.